Listed below are T cell receptor beta chains from one sample, sequenced in a study of cytomegalovirus exposure and HLA in healthy donors. Assay used: immunoSEQ multiplex PCR; TCRdb lists only in-frame clones, some missing. Of fewer than 250,000 clones listed, 85% to 90% are singletons. The sample was PBMCs. The receptors were sampled from a man aged 30 to 45 in good health and CMV-seronegative. Each CDR3 is given with its conserved first and last residue. The order of the fields is J gene, D gene, V gene, clone size, CDR3 protein, CDR3 DNA. D genes are given only for firm matches. Rows give clone size only sometimes, using once, few, many, or a class for an expanded clone.

j_gene: TRBJ1-6; d_gene: TRBD1; v_gene: TRBV6-5; abundance: .; CDR3aa: CASGDRDNSPLHF; CDR3nt: TGTGCCAGCGGGGACAGGGACAATTCACCCCTCCACTTT
j_gene: TRBJ2-2; d_gene: .; v_gene: TRBV7-7; abundance: .; CDR3aa: CASSLERVPGELFF; CDR3nt: TGTGCTAGCAGCTTAGAGAGGGTACCGGGGGAGCTGTTTTTT
j_gene: TRBJ1-2; d_gene: TRBD1; v_gene: TRBV25-1; abundance: .; CDR3aa: CASRQGAGYGYTF; CDR3nt: TGTGCCAGCAGGCAGGGGGCCGGCTATGGCTACACCTTC
j_gene: TRBJ1-2; d_gene: TRBD1; v_gene: TRBV7-2; abundance: few; CDR3aa: CASSSNLRGSGYTF; CDR3nt: TGTGCCAGCAGCTCGAACCTCAGGGGGAGTGGCTACACCTTC
j_gene: TRBJ2-7; d_gene: .; v_gene: TRBV19; abundance: many; CDR3aa: CASSNKGDTYEQYF; CDR3nt: TGTGCCAGTAGTAATAAGGGGGATACCTACGAGCAGTACTTC
j_gene: TRBJ2-7; d_gene: .; v_gene: TRBV7-9; abundance: once; CDR3aa: CASSFRQDSYEQYF; CDR3nt: TGTGCCAGCAGCTTCCGACAGGATTCCTACGAGCAGTACTTC
j_gene: TRBJ2-5; d_gene: .; v_gene: TRBV28; abundance: .; CDR3aa: CASSLGWRETQYF; CDR3nt: TGTGCCAGCAGTTTAGGTTGGAGGGAGACCCAGTACTTC
j_gene: TRBJ2-1; d_gene: TRBD1; v_gene: TRBV4-1; abundance: .; CDR3aa: CASNRQGMICEEFF; CDR3nt: TGCGCCAGCAACCGACAGGGTATGATCTGCGAGGAGTTCTTC
j_gene: TRBJ2-2; d_gene: .; v_gene: TRBV5-5; abundance: .; CDR3aa: CASSLAGLARSGELFF; CDR3nt: TGTGCCAGCAGCTTGGCGGGGCTAGCGAGGTCCGGGGAGCTGTTTTTT
j_gene: TRBJ1-3; d_gene: .; v_gene: TRBV18; abundance: .; CDR3aa: CASSPPNGAGGGNTIYF; CDR3nt: TGTGCCAGCTCACCACCGAACGGGGCCGGGGGTGGAAACACCATATATTTT
j_gene: TRBJ1-1; d_gene: .; v_gene: TRBV5-1; abundance: .; CDR3aa: CASRFRGNTEAFF; CDR3nt: TGCGCCAGCAGATTTAGAGGGAACACTGAAGCTTTCTTT
j_gene: TRBJ1-1; d_gene: .; v_gene: TRBV7-2; abundance: once; CDR3aa: CASSFTGWGTEAFF; CDR3nt: TGTGCCAGCAGCTTCACAGGGTGGGGCACTGAAGCTTTCTTT
j_gene: TRBJ1-5; d_gene: TRBD1; v_gene: TRBV2; abundance: .; CDR3aa: CAGGGGNNQPQHF; CDR3nt: TGTGCCGGAGGAGGGGGCAACAATCAGCCCCAGCATTTT
j_gene: TRBJ2-7; d_gene: .; v_gene: TRBV23-1; abundance: .; CDR3aa: CASSQPNRDRGRGTSGKKTYEQYF; CDR3nt: TGCGCCAGCAGTCAACCTAACCGGGACAGGGGGCGGGGGACTAGCGGGAAAAAAACCTACGAGCAGTACTTC
j_gene: TRBJ2-7; d_gene: .; v_gene: TRBV6-1; abundance: .; CDR3aa: CASSEAAATAYEQYF; CDR3nt: TGTGCCAGCAGTGAAGCAGCGGCGACCGCCTACGAGCAGTACTTC
j_gene: TRBJ2-3; d_gene: TRBD2; v_gene: TRBV6-1; abundance: .; CDR3aa: CASSEETGLAIDTQYF; CDR3nt: TGTGCCAGCAGTGAAGAAACAGGACTAGCGATAGATACGCAGTATTTT
j_gene: TRBJ2-7; d_gene: TRBD2; v_gene: TRBV27; abundance: once; CDR3aa: CASNPSGRVSYEQYF; CDR3nt: TGTGCCAGCAACCCTAGCGGGAGGGTTTCCTACGAGCAGTACTTC
j_gene: TRBJ2-7; d_gene: .; v_gene: TRBV28; abundance: .; CDR3aa: CASRIGGARYEQYF; CDR3nt: TGTGCCAGCAGGATAGGGGGGGCACGATACGAGCAGTACTTC
j_gene: TRBJ2-7; d_gene: TRBD2; v_gene: TRBV6-5; abundance: .; CDR3aa: CASSYVQLAGYEQYF; CDR3nt: TGTGCCAGCAGTTACGTCCAACTAGCGGGCTACGAGCAGTACTTC
j_gene: TRBJ2-3; d_gene: TRBD2; v_gene: TRBV10-3; abundance: once; CDR3aa: CAISGSGESTDTQYF; CDR3nt: TGTGCCATCAGCGGTAGCGGGGAGAGCACAGATACGCAGTATTTT
j_gene: TRBJ1-5; d_gene: TRBD1; v_gene: TRBV19; abundance: .; CDR3aa: CASSPRARGAHQPQHF; CDR3nt: TGTGCCAGTAGTCCCCGGGCCAGGGGGGCCCATCAGCCCCAGCATTTT
j_gene: TRBJ1-1; d_gene: TRBD1; v_gene: TRBV5-1; abundance: .; CDR3aa: CASSLVPWTGGGNTEAFF; CDR3nt: TGCGCCAGCAGCTTGGTTCCTTGGACAGGGGGCGGGAACACTGAAGCTTTCTTT
j_gene: TRBJ2-5; d_gene: TRBD1; v_gene: TRBV6-6; abundance: few; CDR3aa: CASSYSGTEKETQYF; CDR3nt: TGTGCCAGCAGTTACTCCGGGACAGAAAAAGAGACCCAGTACTTC
j_gene: TRBJ2-3; d_gene: .; v_gene: TRBV6-5; abundance: .; CDR3aa: CASVGRGGLNTQYF; CDR3nt: TGTGCCAGCGTTGGAAGGGGGGGGCTTAATACGCAGTATTTT
j_gene: TRBJ1-6; d_gene: .; v_gene: TRBV27; abundance: .; CDR3aa: CAIPPEGANSPLHF; CDR3nt: TGTGCCATCCCCCCGGAGGGAGCAAATTCACCCCTCCACTTT
j_gene: TRBJ2-7; d_gene: TRBD2; v_gene: TRBV6-5; abundance: .; CDR3aa: CASSYGLAGGIEQYF; CDR3nt: TGTGCCAGCAGTTACGGACTAGCGGGAGGAATCGAGCAGTACTTC
j_gene: TRBJ1-1; d_gene: .; v_gene: TRBV10-3; abundance: .; CDR3aa: CAISESQGLNTEAFF; CDR3nt: TGTGCCATCAGTGAGTCACAGGGCCTGAACACTGAAGCTTTCTTT
j_gene: TRBJ1-4; d_gene: .; v_gene: TRBV4-1; abundance: .; CDR3aa: CASSLAGTGNEKLFF; CDR3nt: TGCGCCAGCAGCCTCGCTGGGACTGGTAATGAAAAACTGTTTTTT
j_gene: TRBJ2-7; d_gene: .; v_gene: TRBV6-5; abundance: .; CDR3aa: CASSYSTANYEQYF; CDR3nt: TGTGCCAGCAGTTACTCGACAGCGAACTACGAGCAGTACTTC
j_gene: TRBJ2-1; d_gene: TRBD2; v_gene: TRBV4-3; abundance: .; CDR3aa: CASSQRGNEQFF; CDR3nt: TGCGCCAGCAGCCAGCGGGGGAATGAGCAGTTCTTC
j_gene: TRBJ1-2; d_gene: TRBD1; v_gene: TRBV6-6; abundance: .; CDR3aa: CASSYPQGGNGYTF; CDR3nt: TGTGCCAGCAGTTATCCTCAGGGGGGCAATGGCTACACCTTC
j_gene: TRBJ2-7; d_gene: .; v_gene: TRBV10-1; abundance: .; CDR3aa: CASSDGVSWEQYF; CDR3nt: TGCGCCAGCAGTGATGGTGTGAGTTGGGAGCAGTACTTC
j_gene: TRBJ2-4; d_gene: TRBD1; v_gene: TRBV5-1; abundance: .; CDR3aa: CATVIGQELAKNIQYF; CDR3nt: TGCGCCACTGTGATAGGACAGGAGCTAGCCAAAAACATTCAGTACTTC
j_gene: TRBJ2-7; d_gene: TRBD2; v_gene: TRBV11-2; abundance: .; CDR3aa: CASSTRTSGANEQYF; CDR3nt: TGTGCCAGCAGCACCCGGACTAGCGGAGCTAATGAGCAGTACTTC
j_gene: TRBJ2-7; d_gene: .; v_gene: TRBV9; abundance: .; CDR3aa: CASSADRLAASYEQYF; CDR3nt: TGTGCCAGCAGCGCCGATAGGTTAGCGGCCTCCTACGAGCAGTACTTC
j_gene: TRBJ2-5; d_gene: TRBD1; v_gene: TRBV29-1; abundance: .; CDR3aa: CSAGQGIETQYF; CDR3nt: TGCAGCGCAGGACAGGGAATAGAGACCCAGTACTTC
j_gene: TRBJ1-1; d_gene: TRBD1; v_gene: TRBV7-2; abundance: .; CDR3aa: CASNAGGVSTEAFF; CDR3nt: TGTGCCAGCAACGCAGGGGGCGTTAGCACTGAAGCTTTCTTT
j_gene: TRBJ1-2; d_gene: .; v_gene: TRBV5-1; abundance: .; CDR3aa: CASSVGPGTRDYGYTF; CDR3nt: TGCGCCAGCAGCGTCGGACCTGGGACTCGGGACTATGGCTACACCTTC
j_gene: TRBJ2-7; d_gene: TRBD2; v_gene: TRBV5-1; abundance: .; CDR3aa: CASSRGTSGSYEQYF; CDR3nt: TGCGCCAGCAGCCGGGGGACTAGCGGTTCCTACGAGCAGTACTTC
j_gene: TRBJ1-1; d_gene: .; v_gene: TRBV4-2; abundance: .; CDR3aa: CASSQTRVTEAFF; CDR3nt: TGTGCCAGCAGCCAAACCAGGGTTACTGAAGCTTTCTTT
j_gene: TRBJ1-5; d_gene: .; v_gene: TRBV4-3; abundance: .; CDR3aa: CASSQDRAGSNQPQHF; CDR3nt: TGCGCCAGCAGCCAAGATCGGGCAGGGAGCAATCAGCCCCAGCATTTT
j_gene: TRBJ1-2; d_gene: .; v_gene: TRBV27; abundance: .; CDR3aa: CASSWHGSTTGDYGYTF; CDR3nt: TGTGCCAGCAGTTGGCACGGGTCAACCACCGGGGACTATGGCTACACCTTC
j_gene: TRBJ2-3; d_gene: .; v_gene: TRBV7-5; abundance: .; CDR3aa: CARKARVATGTDTQYF; CDR3nt: .
j_gene: TRBJ2-1; d_gene: TRBD2; v_gene: TRBV11-2; abundance: .; CDR3aa: CASSLISGRLYNEQFF; CDR3nt: TGTGCCAGCAGCTTAATAAGCGGGAGGCTTTACAATGAGCAGTTCTTC
j_gene: TRBJ2-1; d_gene: TRBD2; v_gene: TRBV5-1; abundance: few; CDR3aa: CASTARGASGNGEQFF; CDR3nt: TGCGCCAGCACCGCGCGGGGGGCTAGCGGGAATGGGGAGCAGTTCTTC
j_gene: TRBJ2-4; d_gene: TRBD1; v_gene: TRBV5-1; abundance: .; CDR3aa: CASSWDRDAKNIQYF; CDR3nt: TGCGCCAGCAGTTGGGACAGGGACGCCAAAAACATTCAGTACTTC
j_gene: TRBJ1-3; d_gene: .; v_gene: TRBV30; abundance: .; CDR3aa: CAWSLVSGNTIYF; CDR3nt: TGTGCCTGGAGTCTTGTCTCTGGAAACACCATATATTTT
j_gene: TRBJ1-2; d_gene: .; v_gene: TRBV28; abundance: .; CDR3aa: CASGGVRPPYGYTF; CDR3nt: TGTGCCAGCGGCGGGGTGAGACCTCCCTATGGCTACACCTTC
j_gene: TRBJ2-1; d_gene: TRBD1; v_gene: TRBV27; abundance: .; CDR3aa: CATRQGSYNEQFF; CDR3nt: TGTGCCACCCGACAGGGTTCCTACAATGAGCAGTTCTTC
j_gene: TRBJ2-1; d_gene: .; v_gene: TRBV15; abundance: .; CDR3aa: CATSRAARGDNEQFF; CDR3nt: TGTGCCACCAGCAGAGCGGCCAGGGGGGACAATGAGCAGTTCTTC
j_gene: TRBJ2-1; d_gene: TRBD2; v_gene: TRBV7-9; abundance: .; CDR3aa: CASRLAGVGDEQFF; CDR3nt: TGTGCCAGCAGGCTAGCGGGAGTGGGCGATGAGCAGTTCTTC
j_gene: TRBJ2-6; d_gene: .; v_gene: TRBV4-3; abundance: .; CDR3aa: CASSQDLGAGANVLTF; CDR3nt: TGCGCCAGCAGCCAAGATCTGGGCGCTGGGGCCAACGTCCTGACTTTC
j_gene: TRBJ2-6; d_gene: TRBD1; v_gene: TRBV7-9; abundance: .; CDR3aa: CASSHRDRISSGANVLTF; CDR3nt: TGTGCCAGCAGCCACCGGGACAGGATAAGCTCTGGGGCCAACGTCCTGACTTTC
j_gene: TRBJ1-5; d_gene: .; v_gene: TRBV7-9; abundance: once; CDR3aa: CATTGGGGNQPQHF; CDR3nt: TGTGCCACCACCGGGGGTGGGGGCAATCAGCCCCAGCATTTT
j_gene: TRBJ1-2; d_gene: TRBD1; v_gene: TRBV6-1; abundance: .; CDR3aa: CASSGRTGGGDGYTF; CDR3nt: TGTGCCAGCAGTGGGCGGACAGGGGGCGGCGATGGCTACACCTTC